This TCR beta chain was captured in a study of blood T cell repertoires in COVID-19. Across the whole study: Researchers got acute and convalescent COVID-19 samples from the United States, Italy and Spain.

V gave up 8 bases and J gave up 2 bases, with 13 bases separating them. This CDR3 is built from 13 residues. The germline gives CDR1 SGHVS, CDR2 FQNEAQ. Per the original data handling: From reference gene primer amplification, estimates of nucleated cell counts were derived. Data came from immunoSEQ multiplex PCR; TCRdb stores just in-frame clones and leaves some out. That table furnishes V, J and clone size, whereas the DNA furnished D and trimming. The data hold some 140,000 clones, with roughly 83% observed a single time. In its sample, this clone was seen once. The V call is TRBV7-8, the J call TRBJ2-7; TRBD2 is a possible D gene (7 bases). The source is an elderly woman with acute or convalescent COVID-19. The sample taken for sequencing was peripheral blood. CDR3 sequence reads: CASGGAGAYEQYF. CDR3 in DNA: TGTGCCAGCGGGGGGGCAGGGGCCTACGAGCAGTACTTC.